Given below is one T cell receptor beta chain in context. Each CDR3 protein is one row after TCRdb ran MiXCR on the 5' RACE reads. This sample carries 69,000 or so distinct CDR3 sequences, roughly 13% of them seen once, and the ten largest clones take approximately 5.5%. These data are taken from a study of early T cells in non-severe SARS-CoV-2 infection. Trimming stripped 7 bases from V and 5 bases from J, with 8 bases between. Germline V gene sequence: CDR1 SQVTM, CDR2 ANQGSEA. The CDR3 runs to 11 residues. The chain is built from TRBV29-1 and TRBJ2-2; possibly TRBD1 for D (6 bases). Material for sequencing was whole blood. The TCR originated in an adult who was a healthcare worker with PCR-confirmed SARS-CoV-2 infection or an uninfected control (not recorded which). The CDR3 sequence: CSARGTGELFF. The CDR3, as DNA: TGCAGCGCCAGGGGTACCGGGGAGCTGTTTTTT.